This TCR beta chain was identified in a study of T-cell memory formation after mild COVID-19. Study-wide background: For the most part, TCR clusters were specific to one donor. Findings and limits, study-wide: The study found contracting CD4+ clones mainly in CM and EM and contracting CD8+ clones in EMRA.

The germline CDR1 and CDR2 sequences are SGHRS and YFSETQ. The CDR3 covers 13 residues. The V and J ends lost 4 bases and 5 bases respectively, with 13 bases between them. The table lists this clonotype with many counts. What it binds is unknown. 5'RACE with constant-segment primers built TCRalpha and TCRbeta cDNA libraries with UMIs. TCRdb independently ran MiXCR on the 5' RACE reads; one entry per CDR3 protein. The sample contains about 240,000 distinct CDR3 sequences, 8.5% to 9.5% of which appear only once. The chain recombines TRBV5-1 with TRBJ2-7, with D hard to call. Sequences were obtained from PBMCs or a T cell subset sorted from them (not recorded which). The TCR comes from a man between 18 and 29 years old who had mild COVID-19 (a few samples of this study predate the infection). Cell type and time point are not known. CDR3 sequence reads: CASSLGWVDEQYF. CDR3 sequence (DNA): TGCGCCAGCAGCCTCGGATGGGTCGACGAGCAGTACTTC.